The 5 T cell receptor beta chains below were found in one sample sequenced in a study of a mutant IDH1 vaccine in newly diagnosed glioma. Time point described: week 35, safety follow-up. Topical imiquimod accompanied each vaccine dose, which consisted of 300 ug of mutant IDH1 20-mer peptide. These receptors have no identified antigens. TCRdb's table, derived via immunoSEQ multiplex PCR, lists solely in-frame clones and lacks some. The table includes some 60,000 clones, approximately 80% detected once. The sample here was PBMCs, taken from a glioma patient whose treatment included an IDH1 peptide vaccine. These receptor sequences come from a middle-aged man with glioma.

The chain joins TRBV20-1 to TRBJ1-3; D gene ambiguous. The CDR3 contains 10 residues. Per the germline V gene, CDR1 is DFQATT and CDR2 is SNEGSKA (reference sequence). V dropped 4 bases and J dropped 8 bases, with 6 bases sitting between them. CDR3 loop: CSAKGYTIYF. In DNA form, the CDR3 reads TGCAGTGCTAAAGGGTACACCATATATTTT.

The chain employs TRBV9 and TRBJ1-3; no firm D call. Trimming cost V 5 bases and J 0 bases, with 6 bases left between them. Germline values: CDR1 SGDLS, CDR2 YYNGEE. This CDR3 spans 13 amino acids. For the CDR3, the DNA is TGTGCCAGCAGGTCGGGCTCTGGAAACACCATATATTTT. It codes for CASRSGSGNTIYF.

V is TRBV7-2 and J is TRBJ2-3, with TRBD2 as a possible D gene (6 bases). Trimming took 3 bases from V and 1 from J, leaving 8 bases between them. CDR1 and CDR2 (germline): SGHTA, FQGNSA. The CDR3 sequence is 14 residues long. DNA of the CDR3: TGTGCCAGCAGCTTCGGGGGTGGCACAGATACGCAGTATTTT. This codes for CASSFGGGTDTQYF.

J is TRBJ2-3 and V is TRBV4-2; D is uncertain. The CDR3 loop spans 11 amino acids. Germline V lookup: CDR1 LGHNA, CDR2 YNFKEQ. Trimming pared 4 bases from V and 3 bases from J, leaving 2 bases between. The CDR3 sequence is CASSLTDTQYF. In DNA, the CDR3 is TGTGCCAGCAGCCTTACAGATACGCAGTATTTT.

The rearrangement uses TRBV19 and TRBJ2-7; D not resolved. The CDR3 contains 13 residues. Trimming removed 3 bases from V and 3 bases from J, with 9 bases in between. Germline CDR1 and CDR2: LNHDA and SQIVND (reference sequence). The DNA for the CDR3 is TGTGCCAGTAGTATGGTTAGGGACTACGAGCAGTACTTC. Residues: CASSMVRDYEQYF.